This entry lists 15 T cell receptor beta chains sequenced from one sample in a study of beta chain features in type 1 diabetes. Sequencing targeted expressed TCRB transcripts, as all isolated RNA had been reverse transcribed. The method was immunoSEQ multiplex PCR; TCRdb's version includes in-frame clones alone and lacks a portion of them. The sample records hundreds of thousands of clones, about an eighth being singletons. Sequenced material: naive CD4+ T cells from blood. Every receptor here comes from a woman under 30 in good health.

The rearrangement links TRBV7-2 to TRBJ1-1; 7 bases agree with TRBD1. Germline V gene data show CDR1 as SGHTA and CDR2 as FQGNSA. V dropped 3 bases and J dropped 10; count of bases not matched to a gene: 8. The CDR3 consists of 13 residues. The CDR3 DNA reads TGTGCCAGCAGCTTCACAGGGGCTGGGATAGCTTTCTTT. It yields the protein CASSFTGAGIAFF.

The chain combines TRBV9 with TRBJ1-1; D call uncertain. V was shortened by 0 bases and J by 0 bases, with 6 bases between the two germline ends. Germline assignment: CDR1 SGDLS and CDR2 YYNGEE. This CDR3 spans 14 amino acids. CDR3 loop: CASSVDQMNTEAFF. In nucleotides, the CDR3 is TGTGCCAGCAGCGTAGACCAGATGAACACTGAAGCTTTCTTT.

This clone was seen more than once but under ten times. CDR3 sequence: CAISEKGRREHF. CDR3 DNA: TGTGCCATCAGTGAGAAAGGGAGACGGGAGCATTTT. This chain joins TRBV10-3 and TRBJ1-5; D unresolved. V was pared by 2 bases and J by 14 bases, with 13 bases between. Germline V gene data show CDR1 as ENHRY and CDR2 as SYGVKD. The CDR3 has 12 residues.

A few counts support this clone. The genes are TRBV7-9 and TRBJ1-2; weak D call: TRBD1 (5 bases). Germline V CDR1 and CDR2: SEHNR, FQNEAQ (reference sequence). The CDR3 consists of 14 residues. The V gene lost 3 bases and the J gene lost 6 bases, with 14 bases spanning the gap. DNA of the CDR3: TGTGCCAGCAGCTTGGTTCAGGGAATCGATGGCTACACCTTC. Its translation is CASSLVQGIDGYTF.

V and J are TRBV15 and TRBJ2-3, with D uncertain. The length of the CDR3 is 12 residues. The germline V gene encodes CDR1 LNHNV and CDR2 YYDKDF (reference sequence). V was clipped by 1 base and J by 7 bases, with 6 bases between them. This chain's CDR3 is CATSRAPNTQYF. The CDR3 DNA is TGTGCCACCAGCAGAGCTCCGAATACGCAGTATTTT.

The chain has TRBV30 and TRBJ1-1; D not certain. Trimming cost V 5 bases and J 1 base, with 11 bases left between them. The CDR3 contains 13 residues. Germline CDR1 GTSNPN, CDR2 SVGIG (reference sequence). CDR3 in amino acids: CAWGPRGNTEAFF. The DNA for the CDR3 is TGTGCCTGGGGTCCAAGAGGGAACACTGAAGCTTTCTTT.

The rearrangement joins TRBV23-1 to TRBJ2-4, with D tentatively TRBD2 (5 bases). TRBV23-1 is given ORF status, its function remaining uncertain. CDR3 length: 15 residues. Trimming left V 10 bases short and J 0 bases short, with 16 bases between. For the CDR3, the DNA is TGCGCCACCAAAAGGGAGATAATAGCCAAAAACATTCAGTACTTC. It yields the protein CATKREIIAKNIQYF.

This clone has just a few counts. V gene TRBV18 combines with J gene TRBJ2-1; the D is unclear. V was trimmed by 4 bases and J by 5 bases, leaving 6 bases between them. From germline, CDR1 is KGHSH and CDR2 LQKENI. The CDR3 sequence is 12 residues long. CDR3 in DNA: TGTGCCAGCTCACTGGCTAACAATGAGCAGTTCTTC. It translates to CASSLANNEQFF.

This chain joins TRBV18 and TRBJ2-1; D is unclear. This CDR3 region has 11 residues. CDR1 and CDR2 (germline): KGHSH, LQKENI. The V gene lost 7 bases and the J gene lost 5 bases, with 6 bases spanning the gap. The CDR3 region is CASLGHNEQFF. CDR3 DNA: TGTGCCAGCTTAGGACACAATGAGCAGTTCTTC.

The sample holds a few counts of this clone. This sequence joins TRBV28 and TRBJ2-5, with TRBD2 as a possible D gene (7 bases). V was trimmed by 6 bases and J by 3 bases, leaving 17 bases between them. CDR1 is MDHEN, CDR2 SYDVKM, per germline. The CDR3 contains 15 residues. CDR3 protein: CASSPRGGWEETQYF. For the CDR3, the DNA is TGTGCCAGCAGCCCTAGGGGGGGATGGGAAGAGACCCAGTACTTC. Drawing the rest from reference TRBV28 and TRBJ2-5, the complete variable domain is DVKVTQSSRYLVKRTGEKVFLECVQDMDHENMFWYRQDPGLGLRLIYFSYDVKMKEKGDIPEGYSVSREKKERFSLILESASTNQTSMYLCASSPRGGWEETQYFGPGTRLLVL.

This sequence joins TRBV4-2 and TRBJ2-1; D is possibly TRBD2 (5 bases). The V gene's germline CDR1 is LGHNA and CDR2 YNFKEQ. The V gene lost 5 bases and the J gene lost 6 bases, with 11 bases spanning the gap. This CDR3 comprises 13 residues. For the CDR3, the DNA is TGTGCCAGCAGCAGGACTGAGCCCAATGAGCAGTTCTTC. Amino acids: CASSRTEPNEQFF.

This clone was counted a few times. V and J are TRBV14 and TRBJ1-2; the D is unclear. Deletions cut 3 bases from V and 5 bases from J, with 7 bases between. CDR1 SGHDN and CDR2 FVKESK come from the germline V gene. This CDR3 has 12 residues. The CDR3 DNA reads TGTGCCAGCAGCCAGAACCTATATGGCTACACCTTC. Its translation is CASSQNLYGYTF.

This clone was found a few times. This chain links TRBV27 with TRBJ1-1, with D possibly being TRBD1 (5 bases). Germline CDR1 reads MNHEY; CDR2 reads SMNVEV (reference sequence). This CDR3 has 15 amino acids. The V end was cut by 5 bases, the J end by 3 bases, with 16 bases between. CDR3 coding DNA: TGTGCCAGCAGTCCGGGTAGGGGAATGCACACTGAAGCTTTCTTT. This codes for CASSPGRGMHTEAFF.

V and J are TRBV6-1 and TRBJ2-7; D may match TRBD1 or TRBD2 (5 bases each). Trimming took 4 bases from V and 4 from J, leaving 8 bases between them. Germline CDR1 reads MNHNS; CDR2 reads SASEGT. CDR3 length: 12 amino acids. The CDR3 sequence: CASSVEGYEQYV. The CDR3 bases are TGTGCCAGCAGTGTAGAGGGGTACGAGCAGTACGTC.

The sample holds a few counts of this clone. The gene calls are TRBV25-1 and TRBJ2-2; tentatively, D is TRBD1 (6 bases). Between the trimmed V and J ends, which lost 4 bases and 6 bases, there was a span of 12 bases. Germline V CDR1 and CDR2: MGHDK, SYGVNS. The CDR3 length is 14 residues. DNA of the CDR3: TGTGCCAGCAGTGGACAGGTTGACCCCGGGGAGCTGTTTTTT. Translation gives CASSGQVDPGELFF.